This T cell receptor (beta chain) was found in a study of blood T cell repertoires in COVID-19. Whole-study context: From the United States, Italy and Spain came samples of acute and convalescent COVID-19. In each case, the material was cDNA or gDNA derived from T cells, B-cell-depleted T cells, or PBMCs.

Those enrolled in Seattle joined during active infection and were followed longitudinally afterward. As processed by the authors: Researchers report that nucleated cell counts were estimated from reference gene primer amplification. Method: immunoSEQ multiplex PCR; TCRdb's copy keeps in-frame clones and lacks some. V and J calls and clone size follow that table, whereas D and trimming were derived from the DNA. Found here are about 260,000 clones, around 90% of them singletons; the top ten hold approximately 10%. Germline values: CDR1 MGHDK, CDR2 SYGVNS. CDR3 length: 11 amino acids. V shed 8 bases and J shed 4 bases, with 9 bases lying between them.

The V and J genes are TRBV25-1 and TRBJ2-7; perhaps TRBD2 as D (5 bases). Sample: peripheral blood. The clonotype originates from a woman aged 70-85 years with COVID-19, enrolled during active disease. This CDR3 is CASGRDYEQYF. DNA of the CDR3: TGTGCCAGCGGTCGGGATTACGAGCAGTACTTC.